A single sample gave rise to the 17 T cell receptor beta chains below, sequenced in a study of CD8 T cells in Susac syndrome. With random hexamers, reverse transcription was performed on about 0.45 to 1 ug of RNA. TCRdb reprocessed the immunoSEQ multiplex PCR reads via MiXCR and lists one record per CDR3 protein. The sample shows 95,000 to 150,000 distinct CDR3 sequences, 90% to 95% of them seen only once. The sample was CD8+ T cells from PBMCs. These receptor sequences come from a human donor with Susac syndrome.

The sample holds one count of this clonotype. V and J are TRBV5-1 and TRBJ1-1, with D maybe TRBD1 (6 bases). From germline, CDR1 is SGHRS and CDR2 YFSETQ. V lost 2 bases and J lost 9, with 8 bases in between. The CDR3 extends over 11 amino acids. CDR3 coding DNA: TGCGCCAGCAGCTTCGGACAGAAAGCTTTCTTT. It translates to CASSFGQKAFF. Full variable domain (outside the CDR3, taken from reference TRBV5-1 and TRBJ1-1): KAGVTQTPRYLIKTRGQQVTLSCSPISGHRSVSWYQQTPGQGLQFLFEYFSETQRNKGNFPGRFSGRQFSNSRSEMNVSTLELGDSALYLCASSFGQKAFFGQGTRLTVV.

V usage is TRBV27 and J usage is TRBJ2-7, with unresolved D. This CDR3 has 13 amino acids. Looked up from germline, CDR1 is MNHEY and CDR2 is SMNVEV (reference sequence). The V end lost 6 bases, the J end lost 0 bases, and 9 bases lay between the germline ends. CDR3 DNA sequence: TGTGCCAGCAGCACCTCAAACTCCTACGAGCAGTACTTC. Protein product: CASSTSNSYEQYF.

The rearrangement uses TRBV4-1 and TRBJ1-2; the D is unclear. The CDR3 has 15 residues. From germline, CDR1 is MGHRA and CDR2 YSYEKL. V was pared by 3 bases and J by 4 bases, with 15 bases between. CDR3 amino acids: CASSHPGILGYGYTF. CDR3 bases: TGCGCCAGCAGCCATCCCGGCATACTGGGCTATGGCTACACCTTC.

The chain links TRBV7-8 to TRBJ2-7; 9 bases align to TRBD1. Germline trimming cut 5 bases from V and 4 bases from J; bases unmatched to any gene: 6. Germline V gene lookup returns CDR1 SGHVS and CDR2 FQNEAQ. This CDR3 is 14 amino acids long. The DNA for the CDR3 is TGTGCCAGCAGCGACCGGGACAGGGTTTACGAGCAGTACTTC. The encoded protein is CASSDRDRVYEQYF.

This clonotype has just one count. The V gene is TRBV24-1, the J gene TRBJ2-3, with TRBD1 as a possible D gene (6 bases). The CDR3 totals 14 residues. Trimming took off 4 bases at V and 4 bases at J, with 11 bases between the two ends. Per germline, CDR1 KGHDR and CDR2 SFDVKD. Here the CDR3 reads CATSEQGTPDTQYF. CDR3 DNA sequence: TGTGCCACCAGTGAGCAGGGGACACCAGATACGCAGTATTTT.

The chain uses TRBV12-3 or TRBV12-4 and TRBJ1-2; 7 bases agree with TRBD1. The CDR3 totals 17 residues. The V and J ends lost 1 base and 0 bases, in that order; junction bases with no gene match: 8. The CDR3 is CASSLGTGPGTNYGYTF. Written as DNA, the CDR3 is TGTGCCAGCAGTTTAGGGACAGGACCAGGTACTAACTATGGCTACACCTTC.

This sequence joins TRBV12-3 or TRBV12-4 and TRBJ2-4; possible D gene TRBD2, 6 bases. CDR3 size: 14 residues. The V end was cut by 7 bases, the J end by 6 bases, with 16 bases between. CDR3 loop: CASTTENSGNIQYF. The DNA of the CDR3 is TGTGCCAGCACCACGGAAAATAGCGGAAACATTCAGTACTTC.

V is TRBV5-6 and J is TRBJ2-3; D possibly uses TRBD1 or TRBD2 (6 bases each). Germline CDR1 reads SGHDT; CDR2 reads YYEEEE. V lost 3 bases to trimming and J lost 2 bases, with 13 bases between them. The CDR3 is 15 residues long. The CDR3: CASSSVGGHTDTQYF. CDR3 sequence (DNA): TGTGCCAGCAGCTCCGTGGGGGGCCACACAGATACGCAGTATTTT.

The V gene is TRBV7-2, the J gene TRBJ2-7; perhaps TRBD2 as D (5 bases). V was pared by 2 bases and J by 6 bases, with 17 bases between. CDR3 length: 15 residues. CDR1 SGHTA and CDR2 FQGNSA come from the germline V gene. The CDR3 DNA reads as TGTGCCAGCAGCTTATTCTTACTGGCGGGTTGCGAGCAGTACTTC. This translates into CASSLFLLAGCEQYF.

V usage is TRBV27 and J usage is TRBJ2-7; weak D call: TRBD1 (6 bases). Germline V lookup: CDR1 MNHEY, CDR2 SMNVEV (reference sequence). Trimming took off 5 bases at V and 2 bases at J, with 19 bases between the two ends. The CDR3 runs to 16 residues. The DNA of the CDR3 is TGTGCCAGCAGTAACTCATACGGACAGTTAGCCTACGAGCAGTACTTC. This translates into CASSNSYGQLAYEQYF.

V is TRBV7-3 and J is TRBJ2-3; D perhaps matches TRBD2 (6 bases). Germline V CDR1 and CDR2: SGHTA, FQGTGA. This CDR3 has 17 residues. Trimming removed 5 bases at V and 4 bases at J, with 22 bases between. CDR3 nucleotide sequence: TGTGCCAGCAGCGGCCCCAGGAGGGGTGCCGCCGCAGATACGCAGTATTTT. Its protein product is CASSGPRRGAAADTQYF.

This clonotype has only a few counts. This chain's CDR3 is CASSSTGDTQYF. DNA for the CDR3: TGTGCCAGCAGTTCGACTGGAGATACGCAGTATTTT. The chain couples TRBV27 to TRBJ2-3; no definite D call. The CDR3 spans 12 residues. Trimming shortened V by 4 bases and J by 5 bases, and 7 bases separated the two germline ends. Germline assignment: CDR1 MNHEY and CDR2 SMNVEV (reference sequence).

The V and J genes are TRBV7-3 and TRBJ1-1; D is uncertain. CDR3 length equals 12 residues. Trimming took 5 bases from V and 8 from J, leaving 12 bases between them. Germline V lookup: CDR1 SGHTA, CDR2 FQGTGA. CDR3 sequence: CASSPGGGEAFF. CDR3 DNA sequence: TGTGCCAGCAGCCCCGGTGGAGGCGAAGCTTTCTTT.

The chain carries TRBV14 and TRBJ1-5; D gene uncertain. Germline CDR1 SGHDN, CDR2 FVKESK. CDR3 size: 13 residues. V was shortened by 0 bases and J by 9 bases, with 9 bases between the two germline ends. In DNA form, the CDR3 reads TGTGCCAGCAGCCAAGACCTCACCGGGCCCCAGCATTTT. This translates into CASSQDLTGPQHF.

V is TRBV6-4 and J is TRBJ2-1; possibly TRBD1 or TRBD2 for D (5 bases each). V was shortened by 3 bases and J by 4 bases, with 10 bases between the two germline ends. Germline CDR1 MRHNA, CDR2 SNTAGT. CDR3 length equals 14 residues. The CDR3 loop reads CASSEGDGYNEQFF. The CDR3 DNA is TGTGCCAGCAGTGAAGGGGACGGATACAATGAGCAGTTCTTC.

CDR3 loop: CASSPRFRVRTGYTF. The CDR3 DNA reads TGTGCCAGCAGCCCGCGCTTCAGGGTGAGAACGGGCTACACCTTC. V is TRBV7-8 and J is TRBJ1-2, with a possible D match to TRBD1 (5 bases). V was shortened by 5 bases and J by 8 bases, with 21 bases between the two germline ends. Germline V gene lookup returns CDR1 SGHVS and CDR2 FQNEAQ. There are 15 residues in the CDR3. The full variable domain, completed using reference TRBV7-8 and TRBJ1-2, is GAGVSQSPRYKVAKRGQDVALRCDPISGHVSLFWYQQALGQGPEFLTYFQNEAQLDKSGLPSDRFFAERPEGSVSTLKIQRTQQEDSAVYLCASSPRFRVRTGYTFGSGTRLTVV.

The chain combines TRBV9 with TRBJ2-1; D not certain. The CDR3 covers 12 residues. Germline lookup yields CDR1 SGDLS and CDR2 YYNGEE. V dropped 0 bases and J dropped 10 bases, with 8 bases sitting between them. The CDR3 DNA follows: TGTGCCAGCAGCGTAGGGAACACCGAGCAGTTCTTC. Amino acids: CASSVGNTEQFF.